The 20 T cell receptor beta chains below all came from one sample that was sequenced in a study of blood T cell repertoires in COVID-19 (dated by TCRdb to the early 2020s). The library relied on the immunoSEQ multiplex PCR assay. TCRdb retrieved this table from immuneACCESS and kept in-frame rearrangements only. Not all clones are present; in checked studies, unresolved V genes account for under half, and no reason is known for the remainder. Across this sample there are some 430,000 clones, with 90% seen only once. In total, the top ten clones hold around 0.6% of the sample. Source material: PBMCs or T cells enriched from blood (not recorded which). The receptor source for this set is a young man who had recovered from COVID-19.

The rearrangement joins TRBV4-2 to TRBJ2-7, with 10 bases lining up with TRBD2. Looked up from germline, CDR1 is LGHNA and CDR2 is YNFKEQ. The J segment lost 2 bases and the V segment lost 2 bases, leaving 6 bases of the junction unmatched. This CDR3 is built from 16 residues. The CDR3 here is CASSQLTLAGPYEQYF. In DNA, the CDR3 is TGTGCCAGCAGCCAACTCACACTAGCGGGACCCTACGAGCAGTACTTC.

The sample holds a few counts of this clone. This rearrangement joins TRBV6-5 to TRBJ2-1, with TRBD2 as a possible D gene (5 bases). V was clipped by 9 bases and J by 5 bases, with 17 bases between them. There are 14 residues in the CDR3. From germline, CDR1 is MNHEY and CDR2 SVGAGI. CDR3 sequence (DNA): TGTGCCAGTGGAGCGGCACAACACAACAATGAGCAGTTCTTC. As protein: CASGAAQHNNEQFF.

The V gene is TRBV14, the J gene TRBJ2-3, with 9 positions matching TRBD2. CDR1 and CDR2 from the germline V gene are SGHDN and FVKESK. The CDR3 has 15 amino acids. With V trimmed by 6 bases and J by 1 base, 5 bases remained unmatched. CDR3 DNA sequence: TGTGCCAGCAGTCGCCGGACTAGCGGCACAGATACGCAGTATTTT. It specifies CASSRRTSGTDTQYF.

The chain combines TRBV7-9 with TRBJ1-1, with D unresolved. The CDR3 extends over 12 amino acids. The germline V gene encodes CDR1 SEHNR and CDR2 FQNEAQ (reference sequence). V was clipped by 4 bases and J by 7 bases, with 10 bases between them. In nucleotides, the CDR3 is TGTGCCAGCAGCTCCGAGGTCAATGAAGCTTTCTTT. Translating it yields CASSSEVNEAFF.

In DNA form, the CDR3 reads TGTGCCACCAGCGACCGGGGGGAAAAACTGTTTTTT. It encodes CATSDRGEKLFF. The V call is TRBV15, the J call TRBJ1-4, with D perhaps matching TRBD1 (5 bases). This CDR3 contains 12 residues. V was clipped by 5 bases and J by 8 bases, with 9 bases between them. In germline, CDR1 is LNHNV, CDR2 YYDKDF (reference sequence).

This sequence joins TRBV11-2 and TRBJ2-7, with D perhaps TRBD1 (6 bases). V lost 1 base and J 5 bases, leaving 12 bases between the germline ends. Germline-derived CDR1 and CDR2 are SGHAT and FQNNGV. The CDR3 is made up of 14 amino acids. This chain's CDR3 is CASSLVIAGDEQYF. CDR3 in DNA: TGTGCCAGCAGCTTAGTTATTGCAGGGGACGAGCAGTACTTC.

The chain has TRBV4-1 and TRBJ2-1; TRBD1 is a possible D gene (5 bases). From germline, CDR1 is MGHRA and CDR2 YSYEKL. The CDR3 spans 15 residues. V was trimmed by 0 bases and J by 4 bases, leaving 10 bases between them. The CDR3 sequence is CASSQEDHRYNEQFF. In DNA form, the CDR3 reads TGCGCCAGCAGCCAAGAAGATCACAGGTACAATGAGCAGTTCTTC.

Written as DNA, the CDR3 is TGTGCCAGCAGCCGATATGGGACTAGCGCCAACGAGCAGTACTTC. Translating gives CASSRYGTSANEQYF. The chain uses TRBV27 and TRBJ2-7; 10 bases fit TRBD2. The CDR3 totals 15 residues. The V gene's germline CDR1 is MNHEY and CDR2 SMNVEV (reference sequence). Trimming took 6 bases from V and 5 from J; bases not matched to a gene: 10.

The chain carries TRBV7-2 and TRBJ2-1; 8 bases are shared with TRBD1. The CDR3 totals 13 residues. V lost 5 bases, J lost 7 bases, and 4 bases stayed unmatched. Looked up from germline, CDR1 is SGHTA and CDR2 is FQGNSA. CDR3 DNA sequence: TGTGCCAGCAGCACCCGACAGGGGAATGAGCAGTTCTTC. Its translation is CASSTRQGNEQFF.

This chain joins TRBV7-9 and TRBJ1-3, with D perhaps TRBD1 (5 bases). Germline V CDR1 and CDR2: SEHNR, FQNEAQ (reference sequence). The CDR3 totals 14 residues. V shed 4 bases and J shed 0 bases, with 7 bases lying between them. CDR3 amino acids: CASSSDSSGNTIYF. In DNA, the CDR3 is TGTGCCAGCAGCTCTGACAGCTCTGGAAACACCATATATTTT.

The chain links TRBV29-1 to TRBJ2-3; D not certain. Trimming pared 3 bases from V and 1 base from J, leaving 11 bases between. CDR1 and CDR2 from the germline V gene are SQVTM and ANQGSEA. The CDR3 spans 14 residues. This CDR3 is CSVDGGAGTDTQYF. CDR3 coding DNA: TGCAGCGTTGACGGCGGCGCGGGCACAGATACGCAGTATTTT.

The chain combines TRBV11-2 with TRBJ2-7; 7 bases are shared with TRBD1. Per the germline V gene, CDR1 is SGHAT and CDR2 is FQNNGV. V shed 0 bases, J shed 1 base, and the junction held 3 bases outside the gene matches. The CDR3 runs 15 residues. Here the CDR3 DNA reads TGTGCCAGCAGCTTAGAGAGGGGGCCGTCCTACGAGCAGTACTTC. Protein: CASSLERGPSYEQYF.

The chain couples TRBV7-6 to TRBJ1-1, with no clear D. The CDR3 length is 13 residues. The germline CDR1 and CDR2 sequences are SGHVS and FNYEAQ. Between the trimmed V and J ends, which lost 5 bases and 1 base, there was a span of 8 bases. The CDR3 sequence: CASSGRENTEAFF. The CDR3 region has the DNA TGTGCCAGCAGCGGACGGGAGAACACTGAAGCTTTCTTT. Complete variable domain (other parts from reference TRBV7-6 and TRBJ1-1): GAGVSQSPRYKVTKRGQDVALRCDPISGHVSLYWYRQALGQGPEFLTYFNYEAQQDKSGLPNDRFSAERPEGSISTLTIQRTEQRDSAMYRCASSGRENTEAFFGQGTRLTVV.

The V gene is TRBV11-3, the J gene TRBJ1-4; 11 bases map to TRBD1. Losses at the gene ends were 5 bases for V and 8 bases for J; bases not matched to a gene: 16. Germline CDR1 is SGHNT and CDR2 is YENEEA. This CDR3 region has 18 residues. The CDR3 sequence: CASSLGRDRGMLGEKLFF. As DNA, the CDR3 is TGTGCCAGCAGCCTCGGCCGGGACAGGGGGATGCTGGGGGAAAAACTGTTTTTT.

The rearrangement links TRBV19 to TRBJ1-2; D is possibly TRBD1 (5 bases). The ends were cut back, 7 bases at V and 5 bases at J, with 14 bases in the middle. The CDR3 length is 13 residues. From germline, CDR1 is LNHDA and CDR2 SQIVND (reference sequence). CDR3 DNA: TGTGCCAGTAAAACCTTGACAGCATATGGCTACACCTTC. This encodes CASKTLTAYGYTF.

The chain has TRBV6-5 and TRBJ1-1; a weak D match, TRBD1 (6 bases). There are 11 residues in the CDR3. The V end was cut by 10 bases, the J end by 6 bases, with 12 bases between. The germline V gene has CDR1 MNHEY and CDR2 SVGAGI. The CDR3 DNA is TGTGCCACCTACAGGGCCTCTGAAGCTTTCTTT. This encodes CATYRASEAFF.

The chain links TRBV5-1 to TRBJ1-1, with 9 positions matching TRBD1. The CDR3 contains 13 residues. After removal of 4 bases from V and 6 bases from J, the junction contained 4 bases not matched to a gene. CDR1 SGHRS and CDR2 YFSETQ come from the germline V gene. CDR3 residues: CASSTGTGSEAFF. The CDR3, as DNA: TGCGCCAGCAGCACCGGGACAGGGTCTGAAGCTTTCTTT. The whole variable domain, filled in from reference TRBV5-1 and TRBJ1-1, reads KAGVTQTPRYLIKTRGQQVTLSCSPISGHRSVSWYQQTPGQGLQFLFEYFSETQRNKGNFPGRFSGRQFSNSRSEMNVSTLELGDSALYLCASSTGTGSEAFFGQGTRLTVV.

The chain joins TRBV9 to TRBJ2-2; 9 bases map to TRBD2. The length of the CDR3 is 15 residues. The V and J ends lost 2 bases and 6 bases, in that order; junction bases with no gene match: 5. Germline V gene lookup returns CDR1 SGDLS and CDR2 YYNGEE. This chain's CDR3 is CASSVGGGAAGELFF. The DNA for the CDR3 is TGTGCCAGCAGCGTCGGCGGGGGGGCCGCCGGGGAGCTGTTTTTT.

The chain carries TRBV29-1 and TRBJ2-1, with D tentatively TRBD2 (7 bases). Germline CDR1 is SQVTM and CDR2 is ANQGSEA. Trimming took 5 bases from V and 4 from J, leaving 18 bases between them. This CDR3 is 15 amino acids long. The CDR3 region has the DNA TGCAGCGTTCCAACGAGGGGGGGGTTATACAATGAGCAGTTCTTC. Its translation is CSVPTRGGLYNEQFF.

The chain couples TRBV9 to TRBJ1-1; TRBD1 matches 7 bases. This CDR3 is 14 amino acids long. V trimming: 3 bases; J trimming: 3 bases; junction bases outside the gene matches: 5. Germline CDR1 SGDLS, CDR2 YYNGEE. The CDR3 loop is CASSASGGHTEAFF. Here the CDR3 DNA reads TGTGCCAGCAGCGCATCAGGGGGGCACACTGAAGCTTTCTTT.